A single sample gave rise to the 31 T cell receptor beta chains below, sequenced in a study of human T cells and chemical hapten exposure. The sample's time point: patch test 1, 2 weeks after DPC sensitization. Noted treatment: therapeutic diphenylcyclopropenone sensitization with weekly scalp DPC. Each CDR3 protein gets one entry after TCRdb re-called the RACE reads with MiXCR. Among 71,000 or so distinct CDR3 sequences listed, 9.8% were seen once. The sequencing here drew on whole blood, taken in connection with sensitization to the hapten diphenylcyclopropenone (DPC). These receptors all stem from a woman aged 40 to 50 with alopecia areata. Some clones in this sample may be carry-over from other donors' samples.

The CDR3 is CSARDQAGNTIYF. The CDR3 DNA reads TGCAGTGCTAGAGATCAAGCCGGAAACACCATATATTTT. This chain uses TRBV20-1 with TRBJ1-3; no definite D call. V was trimmed by 0 bases and J by 4 bases, leaving 7 bases between them. This CDR3 region has 13 residues. Germline V gives CDR1 DFQATT, CDR2 SNEGSKA (reference sequence).

At least ten counts were recorded for this clonotype. The chain combines TRBV4-1 with TRBJ2-3, with 10 bases aligning to TRBD2. This CDR3 comprises 17 residues. The J segment lost 6 bases and the V segment lost 4 bases, leaving 13 bases of the junction unmatched. Germline V CDR1 and CDR2: MGHRA, YSYEKL. CDR3 protein: CASSRTSGTPLVDTQYF. DNA of the CDR3: TGCGCCAGCAGCCGGACTAGCGGAACCCCTTTGGTTGATACGCAGTATTTT.

V gene TRBV29-1 combines with J gene TRBJ2-1, with D uncertain. CDR1 is SQVTM, CDR2 ANQGSEA, per germline. The CDR3 runs 13 residues. The V and J ends lost 3 bases and 0 bases respectively, with 6 bases between them. The DNA for the CDR3 is TGCAGCGTTGATGAGGACTCCTACAATGAGCAGTTCTTC. It yields the protein CSVDEDSYNEQFF.

V gene TRBV6-6 combines with J gene TRBJ1-1, with TRBD1 matching 7 bases. In germline, CDR1 is MNHNY, CDR2 SVGAGI (reference sequence). Trimming removed 8 bases from V and 3 bases from J; junction bases left unmatched: 3. The CDR3 runs 12 residues. CDR3 bases: TGTGCCAGCGACAGGGCCTACACTGAAGCTTTCTTT. Translated: CASDRAYTEAFF.

The chain has TRBV9 and TRBJ1-1; D ambiguous. Looked up from germline, CDR1 is SGDLS and CDR2 is YYNGEE. This CDR3 contains 15 residues. With 1 base removed from V and 3 bases from J, the gap between germline ends came to 13 bases. In DNA, the CDR3 is TGTGCCAGCAGCGTAACGCCCGATTGGGACACTGAAGCTTTCTTT. Translating it yields CASSVTPDWDTEAFF.

This clonotype has at least ten counts. The chain combines TRBV10-1 with TRBJ1-1, with D perhaps matching TRBD1 (5 bases). V lost 6 bases to trimming and J lost 1 base, with 9 bases between them. CDR3 length: 13 amino acids. The germline CDR1 and CDR2 sequences are WNHNN and SYGVQD (reference sequence). The CDR3 loop is CASRKGENTEAFF. CDR3 nucleotide sequence: TGCGCCAGCAGAAAAGGGGAGAACACTGAAGCTTTCTTT.

This clonotype was found many times. The V and J genes are TRBV18 and TRBJ1-2; the match to TRBD1 covers 7 bases. The CDR3 sequence is 15 residues long. Germline CDR1 reads KGHSH; CDR2 reads LQKENI. V shed 3 bases and J 4 bases; nucleotides not matched to a gene: 8. CDR3 sequence reads: CASSPITGEGYGYTF. CDR3 DNA: TGTGCCAGCTCACCGATCACAGGGGAAGGCTATGGCTACACCTTC. Full variable domain (outside the CDR3, taken from reference TRBV18 and TRBJ1-2): NAGVMQNPRHLVRRRGQEARLRCSPMKGHSHVYWYRQLPEEGLKFMVYLQKENIIDESGMPKERFSAEFPKEGPSILRIQQVVRGDSAAYFCASSPITGEGYGYTFGSGTRLTVV.

In this sample, this clonotype turned up many times. The chain has TRBV20-1 and TRBJ2-1, with 13 positions matching TRBD2. This CDR3 spans 16 amino acids. V was pared by 0 bases and J by 9 bases, with 8 bases of the junction left unmatched. Germline lookup yields CDR1 DFQATT and CDR2 SNEGSKA (reference sequence). The CDR3: CSARDELAGGPVEQFF. The CDR3 bases are TGCAGTGCTAGAGATGAACTAGCGGGGGGGCCGGTTGAGCAGTTCTTC.

Here the CDR3 reads CASSPRGQGAYEQYF. The CDR3 nucleotides are TGTGCCAGCTCACCACGGGGACAGGGGGCCTACGAGCAGTACTTC. This chain links TRBV18 with TRBJ2-7, with TRBD1 matching over 11 bases. Germline V gene lookup returns CDR1 KGHSH and CDR2 LQKENI. Trimming took 1 base from V and 2 from J; bases not matched to a gene: 1. This CDR3 region has 15 residues.

V usage is TRBV7-2 and J usage is TRBJ2-1, with a weak D call TRBD2 (6 bases). The CDR3 loop spans 15 amino acids. Germline V gene lookup returns CDR1 SGHTA and CDR2 FQGNSA. V lost 5 bases and J 1 base, leaving 12 bases between the germline ends. The CDR3 here is CASSTRDLSYNEQFF. The DNA of the CDR3 is TGTGCCAGCAGCACTCGGGACTTATCCTACAATGAGCAGTTCTTC.

The table lists this clonotype with many counts. V usage is TRBV6-6 and J usage is TRBJ2-3; 8 bases fit TRBD2. V trimming: 8 bases; J trimming: 5 bases; junction bases outside the gene matches: 6. CDR3 size: 13 residues. Germline V gene sequence: CDR1 MNHNY, CDR2 SVGAGI (reference sequence). CDR3 loop: CASLSGGIDTQYF. The CDR3 DNA reads as TGTGCCAGCTTATCGGGGGGGATAGATACGCAGTATTTT.

This clonotype was seen ten or more times. The chain couples TRBV6-2 or TRBV6-3 to TRBJ1-2; D not resolved. Germline V gene lookup returns CDR1 MNHEY and CDR2 SVGEGT. The V gene lost 2 bases and the J gene lost 10 bases, with 8 bases spanning the gap. The CDR3 runs to 11 residues. CDR3 sequence reads: CASSYGRYYTF. In DNA form, the CDR3 reads TGTGCCAGCAGTTACGGCAGATACTACACCTTC.

Many counts were recorded for this clonotype. V and J are TRBV7-6 and TRBJ2-2, with 11 bases matching TRBD2. V gave up 5 bases and J gave up 6 bases; unmatched junction bases: 11. The CDR3 runs 17 residues. Germline V gene lookup returns CDR1 SGHVS and CDR2 FNYEAQ. The CDR3 loop reads CASSPRLAGYVAGELFF. CDR3 in DNA: TGTGCCAGCAGCCCCAGACTAGCGGGGTATGTTGCCGGGGAGCTGTTTTTT.

Ten or more counts support this clonotype. This chain joins TRBV12-5 and TRBJ1-1; D gene uncertain. CDR1 is LGHNT, CDR2 FRNRAP, per germline. The CDR3 length is 13 residues. Trimming removed 1 base from V and 2 bases from J, with 5 bases in between. CDR3 sequence (DNA): TGTGCTAGTGGTTTGGCCTTTAACACTGAAGCTTTCTTT. It specifies CASGLAFNTEAFF. Looking up the rest from reference TRBV12-5 and TRBJ1-1 gives the full variable domain: DARVTQTPRHKVTEMGQEVTMRCQPILGHNTVFWYRQTMMQGLELLAYFRNRAPLDDSGMPKDRFSAEMPDATLATLKIQPSEPRDSAVYFCASGLAFNTEAFFGQGTRLTVV.

The chain links TRBV6-6 to TRBJ1-4; TRBD1 might be the D (6 bases). The CDR3 is 13 amino acids. Per germline, CDR1 MNHNY and CDR2 SVGAGI (reference sequence). V lost 2 bases and J 8 bases, leaving 9 bases between the germline ends. CDR3 sequence (DNA): TGTGCCAGCAGTTACGTGCAGGGGGAAAAACTGTTTTTT. It encodes CASSYVQGEKLFF.

CDR3 DNA sequence: TGTGCCAGCAGCTTAGGAGGACAGGCGGATACGCAGTATTTT. It codes for CASSLGGQADTQYF. The V and J genes are TRBV11-2 and TRBJ2-3; 7 positions match TRBD1. The CDR3 totals 14 residues. Trimming removed 1 base from V and 6 bases from J; junction bases left unmatched: 4. Looked up from germline, CDR1 is SGHAT and CDR2 is FQNNGV.

The sample holds many counts of this clonotype. The V call is TRBV6-2 or TRBV6-3, the J call TRBJ2-1; possibly TRBD2 for D (7 bases). Trimming shortened V by 0 bases and J by 8 bases, and 14 bases separated the two germline ends. CDR1 MNHEY and CDR2 SVGEGT come from the germline V gene. The CDR3 length is 15 residues. CDR3 region: CASSYSAGEGDEQFF. The DNA of the CDR3 is TGTGCCAGCAGTTACTCGGCAGGGGAGGGAGATGAGCAGTTCTTC.

This clonotype was recorded at least ten times. The gene calls are TRBV2 and TRBJ2-1; unclear D gene. Per germline, CDR1 SNHLY and CDR2 FYNNEI. The germline V and J ends were trimmed by 8 bases and 6 bases, with 14 bases remaining between them. The CDR3 loop spans 13 amino acids. The CDR3 coding sequence is TGTGCCAGCGTGTCCTATTCACCCAATGAGCAGTTCTTC. Its translation: CASVSYSPNEQFF.

This clonotype was counted at least ten times. The chain links TRBV7-9 to TRBJ2-7; TRBD1 or TRBD2 may be the D gene (6 bases each). V shed 2 bases and J shed 5 bases, with 13 bases lying between them. Germline CDR1 and CDR2: SEHNR and FQNEAQ (reference sequence). This CDR3 spans 14 amino acids. The CDR3 DNA is TGTGCCAGCAGCTTATTGGCAGGGGAGGACGAGCAGTACTTC. Amino acid sequence: CASSLLAGEDEQYF.

This clonotype has a single count. The V and J genes are TRBV25-1 and TRBJ1-1, with a weak D call TRBD1 (5 bases). CDR1 MGHDK and CDR2 SYGVNS come from the germline V gene. The length of the CDR3 is 15 residues. Deletions cut 4 bases from V and 0 bases from J, with 12 bases between. CDR3 DNA: TGTGCCAGCAGTGGTGGGTACAGGATGAACACTGAAGCTTTCTTT. This encodes CASSGGYRMNTEAFF.

There are many counts of this clonotype. The V gene is TRBV20-1, the J gene TRBJ1-1, with TRBD1 matching 8 bases. The V gene's germline CDR1 is DFQATT and CDR2 SNEGSKA (reference sequence). The CDR3 has 17 residues. V shed 3 bases, J shed 0 bases, and the junction held 12 bases outside the gene matches. CDR3 loop: CSASPFGQGKMNTEAFF. The CDR3 region has the DNA TGCAGTGCTAGCCCCTTCGGACAGGGAAAGATGAACACTGAAGCTTTCTTT.

Ten or more counts support this clonotype. The rearrangement joins TRBV7-2 to TRBJ2-5, with D tentatively TRBD1 (7 bases). This CDR3 has 14 residues. Trimming left V 4 bases short and J 2 bases short, with 11 bases between. The germline CDR1 and CDR2 sequences are SGHTA and FQGNSA. The DNA of the CDR3 is TGTGCCAGCAGCTCTCAGGGGGGTCAAGAGACCCAGTACTTC. This translates into CASSSQGGQETQYF.

The gene calls are TRBV25-1 and TRBJ1-2; D unresolved. The V gene lost 0 bases and the J gene lost 3 bases, with 5 bases spanning the gap. Germline-derived CDR1 and CDR2 are MGHDK and SYGVNS. CDR3 length: 13 residues. The CDR3 spells CASSEYGDYGYTF. DNA for the CDR3: TGTGCCAGCAGTGAATACGGTGACTATGGCTACACCTTC.

This clonotype showed up many times. The chain links TRBV24-1 to TRBJ1-1; D possibly corresponds to TRBD1 (5 bases). Trimming stripped 1 base from V and 4 bases from J, with 6 bases between. Germline values: CDR1 KGHDR, CDR2 SFDVKD. The CDR3 spans 13 residues. This chain's CDR3 is CATSDFTGTEAFF. The CDR3 region has the DNA TGTGCCACCAGTGATTTTACAGGCACTGAAGCTTTCTTT.

At least ten counts were recorded for this clonotype. The CDR3 loop is CASSLEGTVEQYF. CDR3 nucleotide sequence: TGTGCCAGCAGCTTAGAGGGGACAGTCGAGCAGTACTTC. The chain has TRBV7-9 and TRBJ2-7; 7 nucleotides line up with TRBD1. This CDR3 is built from 13 residues. V was clipped by 1 base and J by 6 bases; unmatched bases: 3. Germline V CDR1 and CDR2: SEHNR, FQNEAQ (reference sequence).

This clonotype was observed many times. CDR3 DNA: TGTGCCAGCAGGGACTACGAGCAGTACTTC. This codes for CASRDYEQYF. The chain uses TRBV6-6 and TRBJ2-7, with unresolved D. V was clipped by 6 bases and J by 3 bases, with 3 bases between them. This CDR3 is 10 amino acids long. Germline CDR1 is MNHNY and CDR2 is SVGAGI (reference sequence).

This clonotype was observed a handful of times. This sequence joins TRBV29-1 and TRBJ2-7; D is uncertain. CDR3 length: 12 residues. Germline V gives CDR1 SQVTM, CDR2 ANQGSEA. V gave up 2 bases and J gave up 0 bases, with 5 bases separating them. As DNA, the CDR3 is TGCAGCGTTGAACAGGACTCCTACGAGCAGTACTTC. Protein sequence: CSVEQDSYEQYF.

This clonotype was observed at least ten times. The DNA of the CDR3 is TGTGCCAGCAGCTTGCGGGACAGGGTGGGCTCTGAAGCTTTCTTT. This sequence encodes CASSLRDRVGSEAFF. The rearrangement uses TRBV11-1 and TRBJ1-1; 9 bases are a match to TRBD1. The CDR3 totals 15 residues. Germline-derived CDR1 and CDR2 are SGHAT and FQDESV (reference sequence). V shed 3 bases and J 6 bases; nucleotides not matched to a gene: 8.

This clonotype was recorded many times. This rearrangement joins TRBV5-1 to TRBJ1-6, with TRBD1 as a possible D gene (5 bases). Germline V gives CDR1 SGHRS, CDR2 YFSETQ. This CDR3 has 16 amino acids. V lost 3 bases to trimming and J lost 0 bases, with 10 bases between them. The CDR3 sequence: CASSWGSSSYNSPLHF. The DNA of the CDR3 is TGCGCCAGCAGCTGGGGGTCGAGCTCCTATAATTCACCCCTCCACTTT.

This clonotype was seen more than once but under ten times. V is TRBV10-3 and J is TRBJ2-7; D assignment may be TRBD1 or TRBD2 (5 bases each). The CDR3 totals 15 residues. CDR1 is ENHRY and CDR2 is SYGVKD in the germline V gene. V lost 11 bases to trimming and J lost 5 bases, with 25 bases between them. The CDR3 reads CAVGVEGPYANEQYF. CDR3 in DNA: TGTGCCGTCGGGGTCGAGGGGCCCTACGCCAACGAGCAGTACTTC.

The chain is built from TRBV12-3 or TRBV12-4 and TRBJ1-4; a possible D gene is TRBD1 (6 bases). This CDR3 has 19 amino acids. The ends were cut back, 5 bases at V and 8 bases at J, with 30 bases in the middle. CDR3: CASSPGTYILRIRPEKLFF. Here the CDR3 DNA reads TGTGCCAGCAGTCCCGGGACATATATATTAAGGATTAGACCCGAAAAACTGTTTTTT.